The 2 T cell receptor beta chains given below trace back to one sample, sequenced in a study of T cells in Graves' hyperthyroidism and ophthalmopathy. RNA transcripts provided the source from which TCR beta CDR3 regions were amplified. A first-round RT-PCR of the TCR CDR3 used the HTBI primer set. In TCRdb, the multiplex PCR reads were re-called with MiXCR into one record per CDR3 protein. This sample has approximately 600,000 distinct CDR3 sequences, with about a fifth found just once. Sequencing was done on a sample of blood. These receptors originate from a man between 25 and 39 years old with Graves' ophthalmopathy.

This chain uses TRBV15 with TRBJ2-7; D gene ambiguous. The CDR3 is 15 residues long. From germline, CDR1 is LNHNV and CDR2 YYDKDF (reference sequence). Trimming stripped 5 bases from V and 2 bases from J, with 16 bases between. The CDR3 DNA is TGTGCCACCAGCTATGCCGGGCAGACCACCTACGAGCAGTACTTC. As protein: CATSYAGQTTYEQYF.

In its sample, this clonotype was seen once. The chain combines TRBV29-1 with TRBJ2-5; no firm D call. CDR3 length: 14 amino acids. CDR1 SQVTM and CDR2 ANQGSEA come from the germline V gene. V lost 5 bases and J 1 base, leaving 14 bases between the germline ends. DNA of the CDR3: TGCAGCGTTCGGATCGGGTTAGCCCAAGAGACCCAGTACTTC. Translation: CSVRIGLAQETQYF.